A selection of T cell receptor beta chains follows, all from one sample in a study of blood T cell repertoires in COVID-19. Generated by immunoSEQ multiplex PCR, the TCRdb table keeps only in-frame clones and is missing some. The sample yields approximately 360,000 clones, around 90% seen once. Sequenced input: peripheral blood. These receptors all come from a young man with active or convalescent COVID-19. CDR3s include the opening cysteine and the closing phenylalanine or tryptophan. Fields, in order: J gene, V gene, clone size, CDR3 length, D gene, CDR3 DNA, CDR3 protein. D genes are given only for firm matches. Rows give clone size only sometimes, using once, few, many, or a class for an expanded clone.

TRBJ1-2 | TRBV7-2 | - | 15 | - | TGTGCCAGCAGCTTAGGGGCAGGGGTTAACTATGGCTACACCTTC | CASSLGAGVNYGYTF
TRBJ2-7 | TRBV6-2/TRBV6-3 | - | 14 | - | TGTGCCAGCAGTTACTCCGGAGGGAGCTACGAGCAGTACTTC | CASSYSGGSYEQYF
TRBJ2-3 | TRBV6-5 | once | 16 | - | TGTGCCAGCAGTTACTCTTGGGACACACCTCGGGATACGCAGTATTTT | CASSYSWDTPRDTQYF
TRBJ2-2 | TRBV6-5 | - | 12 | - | TGTGCCAGCTCCAGGGGACGGTGGGAGCTGTTTTTT | CASSRGRWELFF
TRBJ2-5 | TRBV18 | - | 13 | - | TGTGCCAGCTCACCAAACAGCCAAGAGACCCAGTACTTC | CASSPNSQETQYF
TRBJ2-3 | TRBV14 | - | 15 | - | TGTGCCAGCAGCCCAGGCGGCGGGAGCACAGATACGCAGTATTTT | CASSPGGGSTDTQYF
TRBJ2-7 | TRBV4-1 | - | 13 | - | TGCGCCAGCAGCCAAGTCCGGGGGAACGAGCAGTACTTC | CASSQVRGNEQYF
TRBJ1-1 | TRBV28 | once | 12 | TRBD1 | TGTGCCAGCAGTTTACGGGACAGGGGCCCTACCTTT | CASSLRDRGPTF
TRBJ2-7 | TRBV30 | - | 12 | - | TGTGCCTGTCCGGGTCCCTTGGAGAAGCAGTACTTC | CACPGPLEKQYF
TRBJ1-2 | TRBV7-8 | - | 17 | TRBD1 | TGTGCCAGCAGCCGACCGGGACAGGTATCGGCTAACTATGGCTACACCTTC | CASSRPGQVSANYGYTF
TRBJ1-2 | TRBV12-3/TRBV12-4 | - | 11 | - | TGTGCCAGCACTTCTTCGCGTGGCTACACCTTC | CASTSSRGYTF
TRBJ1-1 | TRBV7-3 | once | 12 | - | TGTGCCAGCAGCTCTACAGGGACTGAAGCTTTCTTT | CASSSTGTEAFF
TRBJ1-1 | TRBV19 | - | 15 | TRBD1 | TGTGCCAGTAGGGCCGTGGACAGGGGGCTCACTGAAGCTTTCTTT | CASRAVDRGLTEAFF
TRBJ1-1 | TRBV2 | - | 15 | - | TGTGCCAGCACCCGGGTTGGATTTGAGAACACTGAAGCTTTCTTT | CASTRVGFENTEAFF
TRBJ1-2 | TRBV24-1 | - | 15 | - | TGTGCCACCAGTGAATCGGACAGCATTAACTATGGCTACACCTTC | CATSESDSINYGYTF
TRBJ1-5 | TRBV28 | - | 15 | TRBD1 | TGTGCCAGCAGTTTTAGCGGACAGGGTCGGCAGCCCCAGCATTTT | CASSFSGQGRQPQHF
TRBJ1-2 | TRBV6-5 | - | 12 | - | TGTGCCAGCAGCCACGGTCCCTATGGCTACACCTTC | CASSHGPYGYTF
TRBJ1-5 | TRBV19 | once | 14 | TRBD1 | TGTGCCAGTAGTGCAGGGGGAGGCAATCAGCCCCAGCATTTT | CASSAGGGNQPQHF
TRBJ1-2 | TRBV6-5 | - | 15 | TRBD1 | TGTGCCAGCAGTTACTCGAGCCAGGGGGCGTCGGGCTACACCTTC | CASSYSSQGASGYTF
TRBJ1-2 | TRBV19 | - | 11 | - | TGTGCCAGTAGTATAGGCGGGGGCTACACCTTC | CASSIGGGYTF
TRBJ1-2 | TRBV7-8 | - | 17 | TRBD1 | TGTGCCAGCAGCTTAACACCCGCGGACAGGGAAGGCTATGGCTACACCTTC | CASSLTPADREGYGYTF
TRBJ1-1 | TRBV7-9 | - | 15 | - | TGTGCCAGCAGCTTAGTAGTGGAGGGTCACACTGAAGCTTTCTTT | CASSLVVEGHTEAFF
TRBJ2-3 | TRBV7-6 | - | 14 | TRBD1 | TGTGCCAGCAGCCCAGGACAGGGCACAGATACGCAGTATTTT | CASSPGQGTDTQYF
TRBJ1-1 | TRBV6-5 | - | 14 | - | TGTGCCAGCAGGTCACAGGGCCCCAACGCTGAAGCTTTCTTT | CASRSQGPNAEAFF
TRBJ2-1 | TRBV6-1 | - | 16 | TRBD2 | TGTGCCAGCAGTGAAGTCGGCCTAGCGGGGAAGGATGAGCAGTTCTTC | CASSEVGLAGKDEQFF
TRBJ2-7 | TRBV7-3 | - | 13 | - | TGTGCCAGCAGCTTGAGTACCGCCTACGAGCAGTACTTC | CASSLSTAYEQYF
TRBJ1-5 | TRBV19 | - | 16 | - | TGTGCCAGTAGTATGGCCGGAGAGTTGGGCAATCAGCCCCAGCATTTT | CASSMAGELGNQPQHF
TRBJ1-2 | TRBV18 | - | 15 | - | TGTGCCAGCTCACCCGACCGACAGGTACGCTATGGCTACACCTTC | CASSPDRQVRYGYTF
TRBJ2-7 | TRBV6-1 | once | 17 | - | TGTGCCAGCAGCGAATACCCAGAGACCCCAACGAGGTACGAGCAGTACTTC | CASSEYPETPTRYEQYF
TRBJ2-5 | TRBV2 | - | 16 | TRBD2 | TGTGCCAGCAGTGATTTAAGCGGGAGGCCCCAAGAGACCCAGTACTTC | CASSDLSGRPQETQYF
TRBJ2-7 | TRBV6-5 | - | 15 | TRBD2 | TGTGCCAGCAGGATGGACAGAAGGACTAGCACCGAGCAGTACTTC | CASRMDRRTSTEQYF
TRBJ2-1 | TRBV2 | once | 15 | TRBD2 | TGTGCCAGCAGTCCGGGACTAGCGGTCTACAATGAGCAGTTCTTC | CASSPGLAVYNEQFF
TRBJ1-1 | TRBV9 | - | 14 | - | TGTGCCAGCAGCGTAGGGTCGGGGACAATCGAAGCTTTCTTT | CASSVGSGTIEAFF
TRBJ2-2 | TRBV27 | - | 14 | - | TGTGCCAGCAGCTTCCTAGAGCTTCCCGGGGAGCTGTTTTTT | CASSFLELPGELFF
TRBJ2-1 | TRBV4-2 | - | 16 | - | TGTGCCAGCAGCCCTCAGGGGGGATCTCCCTACAATGAGCAGTTCTTC | CASSPQGGSPYNEQFF
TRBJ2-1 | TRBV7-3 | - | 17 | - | TGTGCCAGCAGCTTAACGAGGCAGGGGAGCTCCTACAATGAGCAGTTCTTC | CASSLTRQGSSYNEQFF
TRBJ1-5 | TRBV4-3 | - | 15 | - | TGCGCCAGCAGCCAAGAGTCGCTGGGGAGGCAGCCCCAGCATTTT | CASSQESLGRQPQHF
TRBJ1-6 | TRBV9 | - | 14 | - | TGTGCCAGCAGCCTTCAGGGCTCGAGTTCACCCCTCCACTTT | CASSLQGSSSPLHF
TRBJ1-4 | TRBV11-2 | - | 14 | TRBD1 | TGTGCCAGCAGCCGGACAGGGGAAAAAGAAAAACTGTTTTTT | CASSRTGEKEKLFF
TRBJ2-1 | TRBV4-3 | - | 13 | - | TGCGCCAGCAGCCCCCTAGCTGGCAATGAGCAGTTCTTC | CASSPLAGNEQFF
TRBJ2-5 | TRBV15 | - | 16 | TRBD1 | TGTGCCACCAGCAGAGATCAGGGGGCAGTGAGAGAGACCCAGTACTTC | CATSRDQGAVRETQYF
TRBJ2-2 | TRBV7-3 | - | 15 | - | TGTGCCAGCAGCTTAACTTTTACGAGAACCGGGGAGCTGTTTTTT | CASSLTFTRTGELFF
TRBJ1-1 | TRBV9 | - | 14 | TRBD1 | TGTGCCAGCAGCAACCGGGACAGGGGGACTGAAGCTTTCTTT | CASSNRDRGTEAFF
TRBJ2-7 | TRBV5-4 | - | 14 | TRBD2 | TGTGCCAGCAGCTTTGGGGCGGGAGTGAGGGAGCAGTACTTC | CASSFGAGVREQYF
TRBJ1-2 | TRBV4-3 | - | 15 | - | TGCGCCAGCAGCCAAGATTTGTTCGGGAACTATGGCTACACCTTC | CASSQDLFGNYGYTF
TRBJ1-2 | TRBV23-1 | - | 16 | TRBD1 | TGCGCCAGCAGTCAATCGAGGGGACAGGGGGCAGTGGGCTACACCTTC | CASSQSRGQGAVGYTF
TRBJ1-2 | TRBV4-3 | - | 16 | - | TGCGCCAGCAGCCAAGTCACCCGACAGGACTTCTATGGCTACACCTTC | CASSQVTRQDFYGYTF
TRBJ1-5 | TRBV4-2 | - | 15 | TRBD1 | TGTGCCAGCAGACCCGAGCACAGGGGGGATCAGCCCCAGCATTTT | CASRPEHRGDQPQHF
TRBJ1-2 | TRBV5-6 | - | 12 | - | TGTGCCAGCAGCTTGAGGGGGTATGGCTACACCTTC | CASSLRGYGYTF
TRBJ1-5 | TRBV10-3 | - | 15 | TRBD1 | TGTGCCATCAGTGAAGGGGAGACAGGGACTCAGCCCCAGCATTTT | CAISEGETGTQPQHF